This TCR beta chain was captured by sequencing in a study of cytomegalovirus exposure and HLA in healthy donors. Study summary: Among the roughly 400 genotyped donors, just over 80% were placed in the Caucasian-associated ancestry cluster. General observations from the study: Earlier analysis looked at TCR beta V segments, and most were productive about 87% or about 30% of the time. For cytomegalovirus status, the classifier reportedly gave diagnoses with high specificity and sensitivity. A later analysis linked a missense variant in DCLRE1C to the trimming of TCR beta V and J genes.

To note about this clone: Its antigen is not identified.

The PCR made use of 60 Vbeta and 13 Jbeta primers. Repertoires were generated with immunoSEQ multiplex PCR, while TCRdb's copy carries only in-frame clones and drops some. The sample consists of under 200,000 clones, roughly 79% of them appearing once. Sequencing was done on a sample of PBMCs. This receptor was identified in a woman in her forties or fifties in good health and CMV-seronegative.

The CDR3 protein is CASSSGTAGNTIYF. In DNA, the CDR3 is TGTGCCAGCAGCTCCGGGACAGCCGGGAACACCATATATTTT. The genes are TRBV7-2 and TRBJ1-3; 7 bases align to TRBD1. CDR1 SGHTA and CDR2 FQGNSA come from the germline V gene. CDR3 length: 14 residues. V trimming: 4 bases; J trimming: 7 bases; junction bases outside the gene matches: 7.